These 31 T cell receptor beta chains share one sample of origin, sequenced in a study of siplizumab effects on memory and regulatory T cells. This table comes from immunoSEQ multiplex PCR, and its TCRdb copy is limited to in-frame clones, with some not included. The table shows 100,000 to 120,000 clones, with 80% to 95% occurring only once. Sequencing used CD4+ T cells sorted from blood. Source of these receptors: a human donor in good health.

The rearrangement joins TRBV11-2 to TRBJ2-1, with D possibly TRBD2 on 6 matching bases. The CDR3 runs to 15 residues. In germline, CDR1 is SGHAT, CDR2 FQNNGV. V gave up 2 bases and J gave up 5 bases, with 13 bases separating them. The CDR3 bases are TGTGCCAGCAGCTTATTCTTGCGGGATAACAATGAGCAGTTCTTC. It yields the protein CASSLFLRDNNEQFF.

The DNA for the CDR3 is TGTGCCAGCAGCCGGACTAGCGGGGCCACCTACGAGCAGTACTTC. It translates to CASSRTSGATYEQYF. The rearrangement uses TRBV9 and TRBJ2-7; 12 bases align to TRBD2. With V trimmed by 4 bases and J by 2 bases, 4 bases remained unmatched. Germline V CDR1 and CDR2: SGDLS, YYNGEE. CDR3 length equals 15 residues.

CDR3 in DNA: TGTGCCAGCAGCTTATCTCGGTCTACCTCTTCCAACACAGATACGCAGTATTTT. Protein: CASSLSRSTSSNTDTQYF. This sequence joins TRBV11-2 and TRBJ2-3; D is uncertain. This CDR3 contains 18 residues. The V and J ends lost 2 bases and 2 bases respectively, with 20 bases between them. Germline CDR1 and CDR2: SGHAT and FQNNGV.

This clone appeared once. The chain has TRBV5-1 and TRBJ1-2; D is unclear. Trimming stripped 0 bases from V and 2 bases from J, with 8 bases between. The CDR3 extends over 14 amino acids. CDR1 and CDR2 from the germline V gene are SGHRS and YFSETQ. The CDR3 region has the DNA TGCGCCAGCAGCTTGGCAAAGGGAAACTATGGCTACACCTTC. It specifies CASSLAKGNYGYTF.

This rearrangement joins TRBV5-4 to TRBJ2-1, with a weak D call TRBD2 (5 bases). This CDR3 contains 14 residues. Trimming left V 2 bases short and J 4 bases short, with 10 bases between. Germline CDR1 SGHNT, CDR2 YYREEE (reference sequence). The CDR3 is CASSFTAGYNEQFF. The DNA of the CDR3 is TGTGCCAGCAGCTTTACCGCGGGTTACAATGAGCAGTTCTTC.

The chain links TRBV15 to TRBJ1-2; TRBD1 matches 7 bases. This CDR3 has 16 residues. CDR1 and CDR2 from the germline V gene are LNHNV and YYDKDF (reference sequence). Trimming at V came to 1 base and at J to 1 base, leaving 6 bases not matched to a gene. CDR3 amino acids: CATSRATGVVNYGYTF. The DNA for the CDR3 is TGTGCCACCAGCAGAGCTACAGGGGTCGTTAACTATGGCTACACCTTC.

This rearrangement joins TRBV5-6 to TRBJ2-7; D unclear. There are 12 residues in the CDR3. The germline V and J ends were trimmed by 1 base and 5 bases, with 7 bases remaining between them. Germline V lookup: CDR1 SGHDT, CDR2 YYEEEE. For the CDR3, the DNA is TGTGCCAGCAGCTTGAGGGTCCACGAGCAGTACTTC. Residues: CASSLRVHEQYF.

Only one count was recorded for this clone. This chain uses TRBV20-1 with TRBJ2-1, with D unclear. The ends were cut back, 7 bases at V and 5 bases at J, with 9 bases in the middle. The CDR3 totals 11 residues. Germline values: CDR1 DFQATT, CDR2 SNEGSKA (reference sequence). The CDR3: CSGTTHNEQFF. CDR3 DNA: TGCAGTGGAACTACCCACAATGAGCAGTTCTTC.

The chain joins TRBV7-2 to TRBJ2-5, with a weak D call TRBD2 (6 bases). V lost 5 bases and J lost 11, with 18 bases in between. The CDR3 consists of 13 residues. CDR1 and CDR2 from the germline V gene are SGHTA and FQGNSA. In nucleotides, the CDR3 is TGTGCCAGCAGCCCAGCCCGTAGCGGAGGTCAGTACTTC. The encoded protein is CASSPARSGGQYF.

The J gene is TRBJ2-6, the V gene TRBV6-5; D gene uncertain. The CDR3 is 15 residues long. V lost 7 bases and J 0 bases, leaving 10 bases between the germline ends. Germline lookup yields CDR1 MNHEY and CDR2 SVGAGI. The DNA of the CDR3 is TGTGCCAGCATCGTATCCCACTCTGGGGCCAACGTCCTGACTTTC. This encodes CASIVSHSGANVLTF.

This chain links TRBV25-1 with TRBJ1-2, with D unclear. CDR1 is MGHDK, CDR2 SYGVNS, per germline. Trimming left V 5 bases short and J 0 bases short, with 13 bases between. The CDR3 loop spans 15 amino acids. Here the CDR3 reads CASSPSSVANYGYTF. CDR3 sequence (DNA): TGTGCCAGCAGTCCATCCTCCGTTGCTAACTATGGCTACACCTTC.

J is TRBJ2-4 and V is TRBV5-1; TRBD2 agrees at 11 bases. Germline lookup yields CDR1 SGHRS and CDR2 YFSETQ. V shed 4 bases, J shed 2 bases, and the junction held 17 bases outside the gene matches. There are 20 residues in the CDR3. The CDR3 is CASSGGTSGTWVSTKNIQYF. DNA for the CDR3: TGCGCCAGCAGCGGCGGGACTAGCGGAACCTGGGTCTCTACCAAAAACATTCAGTACTTC.

The chain has TRBV6-1 and TRBJ2-3; 7 nucleotides align to TRBD2. The CDR3 is 14 amino acids. The germline V gene has CDR1 MNHNS and CDR2 SASEGT. J gave up 1 base and V 6 bases, and 4 bases lay outside the gene matches. CDR3 in amino acids: CASSLLARTDTQYF. In nucleotides, the CDR3 is TGTGCCAGCAGCTTACTAGCGCGCACAGATACGCAGTATTTT.

The rearrangement uses TRBV2 and TRBJ2-1; 8 nucleotides agree with TRBD1. The germline CDR1 and CDR2 sequences are SNHLY and FYNNEI. This CDR3 has 15 amino acids. V was clipped by 7 bases and J by 2 bases; unmatched bases: 7. The CDR3 DNA is TGTGCCAGCACCTTAATACAGGGGGCCTACAATGAGCAGTTCTTC. This codes for CASTLIQGAYNEQFF. Together with reference TRBV2 and TRBJ2-1, the CDR3 gives the full variable domain: EPEVTQTPSHQVTQMGQEVILRCVPISNHLYFYWYRQILGQKVEFLVSFYNNEISEKSEIFDDQFSVERPDGSNFTLKIRSTKLEDSAMYFCASTLIQGAYNEQFFGPGTRLTVL.

This chain uses TRBV7-8 with TRBJ1-6; a weak D match, TRBD1 (5 bases). In germline, CDR1 is SGHVS, CDR2 FQNEAQ. V lost 5 bases to trimming and J lost 4 bases, with 12 bases between them. The CDR3 runs to 15 residues. The CDR3 is CASSADRQYNSPLHF. The CDR3 bases are TGTGCCAGCAGCGCCGATAGACAGTATAATTCACCCCTCCACTTT.

This clone was counted a single time. V is TRBV7-9 and J is TRBJ2-7, with 11 bases matching TRBD2. J gave up 4 bases and V 4 bases, and 6 bases lay outside the gene matches. Germline assignment: CDR1 SEHNR and CDR2 FQNEAQ (reference sequence). This CDR3 spans 15 amino acids. This chain's CDR3 is CASSSTSGSSYEQYF. In DNA, the CDR3 is TGTGCCAGCAGCTCTACTAGCGGGAGTTCTTACGAGCAGTACTTC.

This chain joins TRBV5-6 and TRBJ2-5; D remains unclear. The V gene's germline CDR1 is SGHDT and CDR2 YYEEEE. The CDR3 has 13 amino acids. The ends were cut back, 5 bases at V and 0 bases at J, with 8 bases in the middle. The CDR3: CASRAEYQETQYF. CDR3 bases: TGTGCCAGCAGGGCAGAGTACCAAGAGACCCAGTACTTC.

This chain links TRBV6-1 with TRBJ1-1; D gene ambiguous. Germline CDR1 MNHNS, CDR2 SASEGT. This CDR3 comprises 16 residues. V lost 2 bases and J lost 1, with 14 bases in between. CDR3 in amino acids: CASSELKGSPNTEAFF. The CDR3 coding sequence is TGTGCCAGCAGTGAATTGAAAGGCTCACCGAACACTGAAGCTTTCTTT.

In this sample, this clone turned up a few times. The J gene is TRBJ1-6, the V gene TRBV6-1, with D tentatively TRBD1 (6 bases). CDR1 is MNHNS and CDR2 is SASEGT in the germline V gene. This CDR3 is 15 amino acids long. V lost 6 bases to trimming and J lost 9 bases, with 18 bases between them. Written as DNA, the CDR3 is TGTGCCAGCAGGGGGACACGGGTGGGGATTTCACCCCTCCACTTT. It specifies CASRGTRVGISPLHF.

CDR3 residues: CASSPPNPLAGNYGYTF. The CDR3, as DNA: TGTGCCAGCTCACCACCTAATCCGCTGGCAGGGAACTATGGCTACACCTTC. The chain couples TRBV18 to TRBJ1-2; D might be TRBD1 (5 bases). The V end lost 0 bases, the J end lost 2 bases, and 16 bases lay between the germline ends. In germline, CDR1 is KGHSH, CDR2 LQKENI. This CDR3 is 17 amino acids long.

This clone was observed once. The genes are TRBV6-1 and TRBJ2-7; D remains ambiguous. The CDR3 contains 15 residues. Deletions cut 2 bases from V and 5 bases from J, with 16 bases between. CDR1 is MNHNS, CDR2 SASEGT, per germline. The DNA for the CDR3 is TGTGCCAGCAGTGAAAGTATCGGCTTTGGTCACGAGCAGTACTTC. This encodes CASSESIGFGHEQYF.

V usage is TRBV6-6 and J usage is TRBJ2-7, with D possibly being TRBD1 (5 bases). There are 15 residues in the CDR3. The V and J ends lost 6 bases and 0 bases respectively, with 15 bases between them. CDR1 is MNHNY and CDR2 is SVGAGI in the germline V gene (reference sequence). The CDR3 DNA reads as TGTGCCAGCAGGGGTCAGGGTCAAAGCTCCTACGAGCAGTACTTC. Its translation is CASRGQGQSSYEQYF.

The chain is built from TRBV19 and TRBJ1-6; maybe TRBD1 (6 bases). Looked up from germline, CDR1 is LNHDA and CDR2 is SQIVND (reference sequence). Between the trimmed V and J ends, which lost 5 bases and 5 bases, there was a span of 16 bases. The CDR3 length is 16 residues. The CDR3 DNA sequence: TGTGCCAGTAGTCCCTCTGGGACAACCAATAATTCACCCCTCCACTTT. Its translation: CASSPSGTTNNSPLHF.

The chain recombines TRBV10-3 with TRBJ1-2, with no clear D. Trimming removed 2 bases at V and 3 bases at J, with 10 bases between. CDR3 length: 14 residues. CDR1 ENHRY and CDR2 SYGVKD come from the germline V gene. CDR3 amino acids: CAISEANTYYGYTF. The CDR3 nucleotides read TGTGCCATCAGTGAGGCTAACACTTACTATGGCTACACCTTC.

The chain recombines TRBV11-2 with TRBJ2-7, with 10 bases fitting TRBD2. The CDR3 is 15 residues long. Germline lookup yields CDR1 SGHAT and CDR2 FQNNGV. V shed 1 base and J 6 bases; nucleotides not matched to a gene: 6. This CDR3 is CASSLVPLAGAEQYF. The DNA of the CDR3 is TGTGCCAGCAGCTTAGTCCCCCTAGCGGGAGCCGAGCAGTACTTC.

The genes are TRBV27 and TRBJ2-1; D is ambiguous. Deletions cut 5 bases from V and 10 bases from J, with 15 bases between. The germline V gene encodes CDR1 MNHEY and CDR2 SMNVEV (reference sequence). This CDR3 spans 13 amino acids. The CDR3 reads CASSVTWGYEQFF. The CDR3 nucleotides are TGTGCCAGCAGTGTCACTTGGGGATACGAGCAGTTCTTC.

The chain has TRBV11-2 and TRBJ2-7; either TRBD1 or TRBD2 may fit D (5 bases each). This CDR3 is 17 amino acids long. V was trimmed by 5 bases and J by 3 bases, leaving 23 bases between them. Germline CDR1 and CDR2: SGHAT and FQNNGV. CDR3 bases: TGTGCCAGCAGCCCCCCCGGGGCCTATTCCTTCCTCTACGAGCAGTACTTC. Amino acids: CASSPPGAYSFLYEQYF.

The CDR3 bases are TGTGCCAGTAGTTCAGGGGGCCCTCAGCCCCAGCATTTT. This codes for CASSSGGPQPQHF. The chain uses TRBV19 and TRBJ1-5; TRBD1 aligns across 8 bases. V shed 5 bases, J shed 6 bases, and the junction held 3 bases outside the gene matches. The germline CDR1 and CDR2 sequences are LNHDA and SQIVND (reference sequence). The length of the CDR3 is 13 residues.

About this clone itself: Its ends do not fully match the called genes, so a read error is possible. The chain combines TRBV19 with TRBJ2-3; D ambiguous. The CDR3 totals 15 residues. Germline V gene lookup returns CDR1 LNHDA and CDR2 SQIVND (reference sequence). CDR3 nucleotides: TGTGCCAGTAGTCTAGACGGTCACCGCACAGATACGCAGTATTTT. Its protein is CASSLDGHRTDTQYF.

The chain combines TRBV5-6 with TRBJ1-3; D uncertain. The CDR3 consists of 15 residues. Germline V gene lookup returns CDR1 SGHDT and CDR2 YYEEEE. V was pared by 1 base and J by 0 bases, with 8 bases between. The CDR3 DNA reads TGTGCCAGCAGCTTGATCGTGCCCTCTGGAAACACCATATATTTT. Translated, it gives CASSLIVPSGNTIYF.

This clone was detected only a few times. The rearrangement links TRBV18 to TRBJ1-5; the D gene is possibly TRBD1 (6 bases). V gave up 1 base and J gave up 2 bases, with 9 bases separating them. CDR1 and CDR2 (germline): KGHSH, LQKENI. The CDR3 sequence is 15 residues long. Here the CDR3 DNA reads TGTGCCAGCTCACCACTCCGGACAGGCAATCAGCCCCAGCATTTT. Residues: CASSPLRTGNQPQHF.